Listed below are T cell receptor beta chains from one sample, sequenced in a study of T-cell memory formation after mild COVID-19. In TCRdb, the 5' RACE reads were re-called with MiXCR into one record per CDR3 protein. The sample has hundreds of thousands of distinct CDR3 sequences; about 19% are singletons. Sequencing input: PBMCs or a T cell subset sorted from them (not recorded which). The receptors shown here come from an adult woman who had mild COVID-19 (a few samples of this study predate the infection). Cell type and time point are not known. Both conserved end residues are part of each CDR3. A D gene is named only where the DNA matches it firmly. Some rows mark clone size as missing; the rest say once, few, many or name a class of expanded clone.

D gene	V gene	J gene	clone size	CDR3 protein	CDR3 DNA
.	TRBV7-8	TRBJ2-7	.	CASSLVFSRNSYEQYF	TGTGCCAGCAGCTTAGTTTTCTCCAGGAACTCCTACGAGCAGTACTTC
.	TRBV28	TRBJ2-3	many	CASSLPDTQYF	TGTGCCAGCAGTTTGCCAGATACGCAGTATTTT
.	TRBV20-1	TRBJ2-7	.	CSAPGQGGVYEQYF	TGCAGTGCCCCGGGTCAGGGGGGTGTCTACGAGCAGTACTTC
TRBD1	TRBV2	TRBJ2-6	.	CASRDRGTGANVLTF	TGTGCCAGCCGGGACAGGGGAACTGGGGCCAACGTCCTGACTTTC
TRBD1	TRBV4-3	TRBJ2-4	.	CASSQEGQGIANIQYF	TGCGCCAGCAGCCAAGAGGGACAGGGGATTGCGAACATTCAGTACTTC
.	TRBV5-1	TRBJ2-5	.	CASSLPGSQETQYF	TGCGCCAGCAGCTTGCCAGGGTCCCAAGAGACCCAGTACTTC
TRBD1	TRBV7-8	TRBJ2-5	.	CASSSQTGETQYF	TGTGCCAGCAGCTCACAGACAGGGGAGACCCAGTACTTC
TRBD1	TRBV9	TRBJ2-6	few	CASSAGTGYTGANVLTF	TGTGCCAGCAGCGCCGGGACAGGGTACACTGGGGCCAACGTCCTGACTTTC
.	TRBV7-2	TRBJ1-1	.	CASSSPSRDPLNTEAFF	TGTGCCAGCAGCTCACCATCCCGGGACCCCCTGAACACTGAAGCTTTCTTT
.	TRBV7-2	TRBJ1-2	few	CASSASGAYGYTF	TGTGCCAGCAGCGCAAGCGGAGCCTATGGCTACACCTTC
TRBD1	TRBV28	TRBJ2-1	.	CASSLVPPGQSTSSYNEQFF	TGTGCCAGCAGTTTAGTCCCCCCGGGACAGTCCACTAGCTCCTACAATGAGCAGTTCTTC
.	TRBV7-8	TRBJ2-1	few	CASSVFSGGATNEQFF	TGTGCCAGCAGTGTTTTTAGTGGGGGGGCTACCAATGAGCAGTTCTTC
TRBD2	TRBV20-1	TRBJ2-7	.	CSARDPGRGGGEQYF	TGCAGTGCTAGAGATCCTGGGAGGGGCGGAGGCGAGCAGTACTTC
.	TRBV18	TRBJ1-1	.	CASSYRGHLNTEAFF	TGTGCCAGCTCATACCGTGGACACCTGAACACTGAAGCTTTCTTT
TRBD1	TRBV5-1	TRBJ1-2	few	CASGRTGGNYGYTF	TGCGCCAGCGGGCGGACAGGGGGCAACTATGGCTACACCTTC
TRBD2	TRBV24-1	TRBJ2-1	.	CATSDLSSGDYNEQFF	TGTGCCACCAGTGATTTGTCTAGCGGGGACTACAATGAGCAGTTCTTC
TRBD1	TRBV29-1	TRBJ1-2	few	CAGTGVYGYTF	TGCGCCGGGACAGGGGTTTATGGCTACACCTTC
TRBD2	TRBV5-6	TRBJ2-3	.	CASWTSGRLADTQYF	TGTGCCAGCTGGACTAGCGGGAGGTTGGCAGATACGCAGTATTTT
.	TRBV5-6	TRBJ1-4	.	CASSPGTAIPNEKLFF	TGTGCCAGCAGCCCGGGGACGGCCATTCCAAATGAAAAACTGTTTTTT
.	TRBV5-5	TRBJ1-2	.	CASSLVQVKNGYTF	TGTGCCAGCAGCTTAGTACAAGTTAAGAATGGCTACACCTTC
TRBD1	TRBV30	TRBJ2-7	few	CAWSVYRGATEQYF	TGTGCCTGGAGTGTTTACAGGGGGGCGACCGAGCAGTACTTC
.	TRBV7-9	TRBJ2-1	.	CASSSGRDNEQFF	TGTGCCAGCAGCTCGGGACGGGACAATGAGCAGTTCTTC
.	TRBV7-9	TRBJ1-2	.	CASSFNSGANYGYTF	TGTGCCAGCAGCTTCAATTCAGGGGCCAACTATGGCTACACCTTC
TRBD2	TRBV7-9	TRBJ2-1	.	CASSLGIRLADNEQFF	TGTGCCAGCAGCTTGGGGATTAGACTAGCGGACAATGAGCAGTTCTTC
TRBD2	TRBV27	TRBJ2-5	.	CASSSWTSGQQETQYF	TGTGCCAGCAGTTCCTGGACTAGCGGGCAGCAAGAGACCCAGTACTTC
TRBD1	TRBV7-9	TRBJ2-2	.	CASSRTGAPTGELFF	TGTGCCAGCTCCCGAACAGGGGCCCCCACCGGGGAGCTGTTTTTT
TRBD2	TRBV4-3	TRBJ2-7	.	CASSQGLADTSYEQYF	TGCGCCAGCAGCCAAGGACTAGCGGACACCTCCTACGAGCAGTACTTC
.	TRBV29-1	TRBJ2-1	few	CSVEERNNEQFF	TGCAGCGTTGAAGAGCGGAACAATGAGCAGTTCTTC
TRBD1	TRBV7-9	TRBJ2-7	.	CASSLFRPRTGGTYEQYF	TGTGCCAGCAGCTTATTTCGCCCTAGAACAGGGGGCACCTACGAGCAGTACTTC
.	TRBV25-1	TRBJ1-6	.	CASSETPYNSPLHF	TGTGCCAGCAGTGAGACACCATATAATTCACCCCTCCACTTT
.	TRBV7-3	TRBJ2-5	few	CASSPVGQGGETQYF	TGTGCCAGCAGCCCCGTAGGACAGGGAGGGGAGACCCAGTACTTC
.	TRBV12-3/TRBV12-4	TRBJ2-1	few	CASSGWDEQFF	TGTGCCAGCAGCGGGTGGGATGAGCAGTTCTTC
TRBD1	TRBV5-1	TRBJ1-2	few	CASSWDRDGYTF	TGCGCCAGCAGCTGGGACAGGGATGGCTACACCTTC
.	TRBV24-1	TRBJ1-2	.	CATSGPGEGYGYTF	TGTGCCACCAGTGGTCCGGGTGAGGGCTATGGCTACACCTTC
TRBD1	TRBV5-1	TRBJ2-6	.	CASSSYTGTGAGANVLTF	TGCGCCAGCAGCTCCTATACCGGGACAGGGGCTGGGGCCAACGTCCTGACTTTC
TRBD1	TRBV29-1	TRBJ2-1	once	CSGTGGNEQFF	TGCAGCGGTACAGGGGGCAATGAGCAGTTCTTC
.	TRBV27	TRBJ2-7	few	CASSMGGYGEQYF	TGTGCCAGCAGTATGGGGGGATACGGCGAGCAGTACTTC
TRBD1	TRBV6-6	TRBJ2-2	many	CASSSGSGGMDTGELFF	TGTGCCAGCAGTAGTGGGTCAGGGGGCATGGACACCGGGGAGCTGTTTTTT
.	TRBV20-1	TRBJ1-5	.	CSAPTRSGGNQPQHF	TGCAGTGCACCTACACGGTCGGGGGGCAATCAGCCCCAGCATTTT
.	TRBV7-9	TRBJ1-6	many	CASSLGTSSSSYNSPLHF	TGTGCCAGCAGCTTAGGAACAAGTTCCAGCTCCTATAATTCACCCCTCCACTTT
TRBD1	TRBV18	TRBJ1-4	few	CASSPPDRGLSEKLFF	TGTGCCAGCTCGCCGCCGGACAGGGGGTTAAGTGAAAAACTGTTTTTT
.	TRBV5-5	TRBJ2-7	few	CASSLTVGVPHEQYF	TGTGCCAGCAGCTTGACGGTTGGGGTACCCCACGAGCAGTACTTC
.	TRBV5-1	TRBJ2-1	few	CASSPPGGGEQFF	TGCGCCAGCAGCCCACCGGGGGGCGGGGAGCAGTTCTTC
.	TRBV27	TRBJ1-1	few	CASSPSRVNTEAFF	TGTGCCAGCAGTCCCTCCAGGGTGAACACTGAAGCTTTCTTT
.	TRBV9	TRBJ2-1	few	CASGRGLAGEQFF	TGTGCCAGCGGCCGGGGCCTCGCCGGGGAGCAGTTCTTC